A selection of T cell receptor beta chains follows, all from one sample in a study of OX40 agonist ivuxolimab in advanced cancers. The data were produced by immunoSEQ multiplex PCR, yet TCRdb's version contains in-frame clones alone and is incomplete. The sample has approximately 74,000 clones; roughly nine tenths are singletons. The material was CD4+ or CD8+ T cells sorted from blood, obtained in a trial of the OX40 agonist ivuxolimab. The receptor source for this set is an adult with an advanced solid tumor such as melanoma, head and neck, liver or kidney cancer. Both conserved end residues are part of each CDR3. The order of the fields is clone size, J gene, V gene, D gene, CDR3 protein, CDR3 DNA. D genes are given only for firm matches. Clone size appears in some rows only: once, few, many, or a class for an expanded clone.

size: NA
J: TRBJ2-7
V: TRBV7-2
D: NA
CDR3: CASSLWGNEQYF
DNA: TGTGCCAGCAGCTTATGGGGTAACGAGCAGTACTTC

size: NA
J: TRBJ1-1
V: TRBV19
D: NA
CDR3: CASSPMGTEAFF
DNA: TGTGCCAGTAGTCCCATGGGCACTGAAGCTTTCTTT

size: NA
J: TRBJ1-5
V: TRBV29-1
D: NA
CDR3: CSVQFSGGGGGQPQHF
DNA: TGCAGCGTTCAATTCTCGGGAGGCGGGGGGGGTCAGCCCCAGCATTTT

size: once
J: TRBJ2-7
V: TRBV15
D: NA
CDR3: CATSKSPRAVDNHEQYF
DNA: TGTGCCACCAGCAAAAGTCCTAGAGCGGTGGATAACCACGAGCAGTACTTC

size: NA
J: TRBJ2-1
V: TRBV7-2
D: NA
CDR3: CASSIKSGSSYNEQFF
DNA: TGTGCCAGCAGCATAAAAAGCGGAAGCTCCTACAATGAGCAGTTCTTC

size: NA
J: TRBJ2-6
V: TRBV2
D: TRBD1
CDR3: CASSGRNRGVGAGANVLTF
DNA: TGTGCCAGCAGTGGCCGGAACAGGGGGGTAGGGGCCGGGGCCAACGTCCTGACTTTC

size: NA
J: TRBJ2-2
V: TRBV18
D: NA
CDR3: CASSPDQTGELFF
DNA: TGTGCCAGCTCACCAGACCAAACCGGGGAGCTGTTTTTT

size: NA
J: TRBJ1-6
V: TRBV2
D: NA
CDR3: CASSRGRSSYNSPLHF
DNA: TGTGCCAGCAGTAGGGGTCGGAGCTCCTATAATTCACCCCTCCACTTT

size: NA
J: TRBJ1-2
V: TRBV25-1
D: NA
CDR3: CASTPPGRNYGYTF
DNA: TGTGCCAGCACTCCCCCGGGACGGAACTATGGCTACACCTTC

size: NA
J: TRBJ2-1
V: TRBV9
D: TRBD2
CDR3: CASSFRDYWDEQFF
DNA: TGTGCCAGCAGCTTCCGGGACTATTGGGATGAGCAGTTCTTC

size: few
J: TRBJ2-7
V: TRBV5-1
D: NA
CDR3: CASMGRIYEQYF
DNA: TGCGCCAGCATGGGACGGATTTACGAGCAGTACTTC

size: NA
J: TRBJ1-5
V: TRBV7-9
D: NA
CDR3: CASSSDPGHQHF
DNA: TGTGCCAGCAGCTCAGATCCGGGACACCAGCATTTT

size: NA
J: TRBJ1-1
V: TRBV5-1
D: NA
CDR3: CASSLGGQETEAFF
DNA: TGCGCCAGCAGCCTAGGGGGGCAGGAGACTGAAGCTTTCTTT

size: NA
J: TRBJ1-2
V: TRBV10-3
D: NA
CDR3: CAITLGGGYGYTF
DNA: TGTGCCATCACTCTGGGAGGGGGCTATGGCTACACCTTC

size: NA
J: TRBJ2-1
V: TRBV7-7
D: TRBD2
CDR3: CASSPRLAGGYNEQFF
DNA: TGTGCCAGCAGCCCCAGACTAGCGGGGGGGTACAATGAGCAGTTCTTC

size: NA
J: TRBJ1-3
V: TRBV5-1
D: NA
CDR3: CASSLDNSGNTIYF
DNA: TGCGCCAGCAGCTTGGACAACTCTGGAAACACCATATATTTT

size: NA
J: TRBJ1-1
V: TRBV5-5
D: NA
CDR3: CASSSGTSNTEAFF
DNA: TGTGCCAGCAGCTCTGGGACATCGAACACTGAAGCTTTCTTT

size: NA
J: TRBJ2-7
V: TRBV4-1
D: TRBD2
CDR3: CASSQGPAGGLREQYF
DNA: TGCGCCAGCAGCCAAGGCCCAGCGGGAGGCCTCCGCGAGCAGTACTTC

size: NA
J: TRBJ2-3
V: TRBV2
D: TRBD2
CDR3: CASRRTSDRTDTQYF
DNA: TGTGCCAGCAGGCGGACTAGCGATCGCACAGATACGCAGTATTTT

size: NA
J: TRBJ1-1
V: TRBV28
D: NA
CDR3: CASSFRGSNTEAFF
DNA: TGTGCCAGCAGTTTTAGGGGCTCGAACACTGAAGCTTTCTTT

size: NA
J: TRBJ1-2
V: TRBV10-3
D: TRBD1
CDR3: CAIRETGESGYTF
DNA: TGTGCCATCAGGGAGACAGGGGAATCAGGCTACACCTTC

size: NA
J: TRBJ1-5
V: TRBV19
D: NA
CDR3: CASSITWGGNSNQPQHF
DNA: TGTGCCAGTAGTATAACTTGGGGGGGAAATAGCAATCAGCCCCAGCATTTT